The rows below give T cell receptor beta chains drawn from one sample of a study of identical twins. TCRdb reanalysed the 5' RACE reads using MiXCR and keeps one entry per CDR3 protein. The sample lists about 520,000 distinct CDR3 sequences, around 20% seen once, with about 0.99% in the top ten. The sample also formed part of further work on T cells expressing NK-cell markers.

The sequenced sample consisted of CD4+ T cells sorted from blood. These receptor sequences come from a woman aged 18-30 years in good health. The CDR3 runs from the conserved cysteine through the conserved F or W. D genes are given only for firm matches. Clone sizes are given selectively: once, few, many, or a class where the clone is expanded.

D: -
J: TRBJ2-1
V: TRBV7-2
size: few
CDR3: CASSFLAERYNEQFF
DNA: TGTGCCAGCAGCTTTTTGGCGGAGCGCTACAATGAGCAGTTCTTC

D: TRBD2
J: TRBJ2-2
V: TRBV7-2
size: few
CDR3: CASSSWGEGRTGELFF
DNA: TGTGCCAGCAGCTCATGGGGGGAGGGCCGAACCGGGGAGCTGTTTTTT

D: -
J: TRBJ2-7
V: TRBV5-1
size: -
CDR3: CASSPRRQADEQYF
DNA: TGCGCCAGCAGCCCACGCAGACAGGCCGACGAGCAGTACTTC

D: TRBD2
J: TRBJ2-2
V: TRBV10-2
size: -
CDR3: CASTGNSGGGNTGELFF
DNA: TGCGCCAGCACAGGAAATAGCGGGGGAGGGAACACCGGGGAGCTGTTTTTT

D: -
J: TRBJ1-4
V: TRBV10-3
size: few
CDR3: CAIGGMADEKLFF
DNA: TGTGCCATCGGGGGGATGGCTGATGAAAAACTGTTTTTT

D: TRBD1
J: TRBJ2-7
V: TRBV29-1
size: many
CDR3: CSVEDTGGYEQYF
DNA: TGCAGCGTTGAAGATACAGGGGGGTACGAGCAGTACTTC

D: TRBD1
J: TRBJ2-7
V: TRBV6-1
size: few
CDR3: CASSVETGDGEQYF
DNA: TGTGCCAGCAGTGTCGAGACAGGGGACGGCGAGCAGTACTTC

D: TRBD2
J: TRBJ2-1
V: TRBV12-3/TRBV12-4
size: few
CDR3: CASSFSGSGRQYEQFF
DNA: TGTGCCAGCAGTTTCAGTGGCAGCGGGAGGCAGTATGAGCAGTTCTTC

D: TRBD2
J: TRBJ2-1
V: TRBV5-1
size: few
CDR3: CASTSTSGNNEQFF
DNA: TGCGCCAGCACCTCTACTAGCGGAAACAATGAGCAGTTCTTC

D: TRBD1
J: TRBJ2-7
V: TRBV7-9
size: -
CDR3: CASSLNQGAAEQYF
DNA: TGTGCCAGCAGCTTAAACCAGGGGGCGGCTGAGCAGTACTTC

D: -
J: TRBJ2-1
V: TRBV5-1
size: -
CDR3: CASTGTWGQQFF
DNA: TGCGCCAGCACCGGGACTTGGGGGCAGCAGTTCTTC

D: TRBD2
J: TRBJ2-2
V: TRBV7-8
size: few
CDR3: CASSSRSGGPGELFF
DNA: TGTGCCAGCAGCTCAAGGTCGGGAGGCCCCGGGGAGCTGTTTTTT

D: -
J: TRBJ1-2
V: TRBV3-1
size: -
CDR3: CASSQLSGAYGYTF
DNA: TGTGCCAGCAGCCAGCTAAGCGGGGCCTATGGCTACACCTTC

D: -
J: TRBJ2-6
V: TRBV5-1
size: few
CDR3: CASSEPASGANVLTF
DNA: TGCGCCAGCAGCGAACCCGCCTCTGGGGCCAACGTCCTGACTTTC

D: TRBD2
J: TRBJ2-3
V: TRBV27
size: few
CDR3: CASSTRLAGGLGDTQYF
DNA: TGTGCCAGCAGTACCCGACTAGCGGGGGGCCTGGGAGATACGCAGTATTTT

D: -
J: TRBJ2-5
V: TRBV14
size: -
CDR3: CASSPKGSETQYF
DNA: TGTGCCAGCAGCCCGAAGGGGAGCGAGACCCAGTACTTC

D: -
J: TRBJ2-1
V: TRBV29-1
size: -
CDR3: CSVEDLKDGGMVNEQFF
DNA: TGCAGCGTTGAAGATCTCAAAGACGGGGGAATGGTTAATGAGCAGTTCTTC

D: -
J: TRBJ2-2
V: TRBV7-2
size: once
CDR3: CASTYVGLTGELFF
DNA: TGTGCCAGCACCTACGTGGGGTTAACCGGGGAGCTGTTTTTT

D: -
J: TRBJ2-7
V: TRBV6-2/TRBV6-3
size: -
CDR3: CASSYRRDEQYF
DNA: TGTGCCAGCAGTTACCGTCGTGACGAGCAGTACTTC

D: -
J: TRBJ2-3
V: TRBV6-4
size: -
CDR3: CASSDGSSTDTQYF
DNA: TGTGCCAGCAGTGACGGTTCTAGCACAGATACGCAGTATTTT

D: -
J: TRBJ1-1
V: TRBV20-1
size: many
CDR3: CSAREGATEAFF
DNA: TGCAGTGCTAGAGAGGGGGCTACTGAAGCTTTCTTT

D: -
J: TRBJ2-7
V: TRBV6-1
size: -
CDR3: CASRGGSSGANEQYF
DNA: TGTGCCAGCAGGGGGGGCTCTAGTGGGGCGAACGAGCAGTACTTC

D: -
J: TRBJ1-5
V: TRBV20-1
size: many
CDR3: CSARSRNNQPQHF
DNA: TGCAGTGCCAGGTCAAGAAACAATCAGCCCCAGCATTTT

D: TRBD2
J: TRBJ2-5
V: TRBV5-5
size: -
CDR3: CASSPQRGGVQETQYF
DNA: TGTGCCAGCAGCCCGCAGCGGGGGGGGGTCCAAGAGACCCAGTACTTC

D: -
J: TRBJ1-5
V: TRBV12-3/TRBV12-4
size: -
CDR3: CASRVRAYSNQPQHF
DNA: TGTGCCAGCAGGGTTCGTGCCTACTCAAATCAGCCCCAGCATTTT

D: -
J: TRBJ2-7
V: TRBV20-1
size: few
CDR3: CSGLSSYEQYF
DNA: TGCAGTGGACTCAGCTCCTACGAGCAGTACTTC

D: -
J: TRBJ2-7
V: TRBV2
size: few
CDR3: CAIAIFEGEQYF
DNA: TGTGCCATCGCGATTTTTGAGGGGGAGCAGTACTTC

D: TRBD2
J: TRBJ2-1
V: TRBV20-1
size: -
CDR3: CSAVAGASVLKGQFF
DNA: TGCAGTGCTGTAGCGGGGGCGTCCGTGCTCAAAGGGCAGTTCTTC

D: -
J: TRBJ1-1
V: TRBV4-3
size: many
CDR3: CASSQVQGWATEAFF
DNA: TGCGCCAGCAGCCAAGTTCAGGGGTGGGCCACTGAAGCTTTCTTT

D: -
J: TRBJ2-3
V: TRBV12-3/TRBV12-4
size: few
CDR3: CASSSSGKGGSYTDTQYF
DNA: TGTGCCAGCAGTTCAAGTGGGAAGGGTGGGAGCTACACAGATACGCAGTATTTT

D: TRBD1
J: TRBJ2-2
V: TRBV30
size: -
CDR3: CAWSLTRGSGELFF
DNA: TGTGCCTGGAGTTTAACCAGGGGGTCCGGGGAGCTGTTTTTT

D: -
J: TRBJ1-1
V: TRBV20-1
size: many
CDR3: CSAGKPGPRNTEAFF
DNA: TGCAGTGCCGGGAAACCGGGACCTCGCAACACTGAAGCTTTCTTT

D: -
J: TRBJ2-3
V: TRBV4-3
size: few
CDR3: CASSQAAISARTDTQYF
DNA: TGCGCCAGCAGCCAAGCAGCGATCAGCGCTCGCACAGATACGCAGTATTTT

D: TRBD1
J: TRBJ2-1
V: TRBV20-1
size: few
CDR3: CSASFRGLYNEQFF
DNA: TGCAGTGCTAGCTTCAGGGGGCTCTACAATGAGCAGTTCTTC

D: -
J: TRBJ2-3
V: TRBV20-1
size: -
CDR3: CSARGGQGGTHTDTQYF
DNA: TGCAGTGCTAGAGGTGGACAAGGTGGAACCCACACAGATACGCAGTATTTT

D: -
J: TRBJ2-1
V: TRBV27
size: few
CDR3: CASGLTGISYNEQFF
DNA: TGTGCCAGCGGCCTAACAGGGATCTCCTACAATGAGCAGTTCTTC

D: -
J: TRBJ2-5
V: TRBV6-1
size: -
CDR3: CASSIGGTGETQYF
DNA: TGTGCCAGCAGTATTGGGGGGACGGGAGAGACCCAGTACTTC

D: TRBD2
J: TRBJ2-1
V: TRBV4-3
size: few
CDR3: CASSQGLALFF
DNA: TGCGCCAGCAGCCAGGGACTAGCGCTGTTCTTC

D: -
J: TRBJ2-1
V: TRBV7-2
size: -
CDR3: CASSLGLDYNEQFF
DNA: TGTGCCAGCAGCTTAGGGCTAGACTACAATGAGCAGTTCTTC

D: -
J: TRBJ1-5
V: TRBV27
size: -
CDR3: CASRFRGDHQPQHF
DNA: TGTGCCAGCAGATTTAGGGGGGACCATCAGCCCCAGCATTTT

D: -
J: TRBJ2-7
V: TRBV20-1
size: few
CDR3: CSARPPGTPPYEQYF
DNA: TGCAGTGCTAGACCCCCCGGGACGCCTCCTTACGAGCAGTACTTC

D: -
J: TRBJ2-1
V: TRBV20-1
size: few
CDR3: CSAPGLGSWWQFF
DNA: TGCAGTGCCCCAGGGCTAGGGTCCTGGTGGCAGTTCTTC

D: TRBD1
J: TRBJ1-2
V: TRBV30
size: few
CDR3: CAWSRDRPGGYTF
DNA: TGTGCCTGGAGCAGGGACAGGCCCGGTGGCTACACCTTC

D: -
J: TRBJ2-1
V: TRBV29-1
size: -
CDR3: CSVAKSSYNEQFF
DNA: TGCAGCGTTGCTAAGAGCTCCTACAATGAGCAGTTCTTC

D: TRBD2
J: TRBJ2-3
V: TRBV7-9
size: few
CDR3: CASSLGLAGRGITQYF
DNA: TGTGCCAGCAGCTTGGGACTAGCGGGTCGGGGTATCACGCAGTATTTT

D: -
J: TRBJ1-1
V: TRBV7-6
size: few
CDR3: CASSFFPGKNTEAFF
DNA: TGTGCCAGCAGCTTTTTCCCCGGGAAGAACACTGAAGCTTTCTTT

D: -
J: TRBJ1-1
V: TRBV20-1
size: few
CDR3: CSARRSGTWNGGAFF
DNA: TGCAGTGCTAGACGTTCGGGGACCTGGAATGGCGGAGCTTTCTTT

D: TRBD1
J: TRBJ1-6
V: TRBV4-1
size: once
CDR3: CASSQEETGSPLHF
DNA: TGCGCCAGCAGCCAAGAAGAGACAGGGTCACCCCTCCACTTT

D: -
J: TRBJ1-2
V: TRBV29-1
size: -
CDR3: CSVEGGPGTLYGYTF
DNA: TGCAGCGTTGAAGGGGGCCCCGGGACTCTCTATGGCTACACCTTC